Each of the 29 T cell receptor beta chains below was sequenced from the same sample in a study of blood T cell repertoires in COVID-19 (TCRdb year 2020). The library was produced with the immunoSEQ multiplex PCR assay. In TCRdb, the immuneACCESS table is reduced to in-frame sequences with V and J assigned. These tables do not hold every clone; where another copy was compared, an unresolved V gene accounts for under half, and the others remain unexplained. The table for this sample lists over 65,000 clones; around 90% of them were counted only once. The ten largest clones take up 6.9% of the sample. The source material was peripheral blood. Receptors were obtained from a human donor in a cohort sampled during active COVID-19.

As regards this clone: The same CDR3 is also encoded by other DNA sequences in this sample. The chain is built from TRBV9 and TRBJ2-1; 9 nucleotides agree with TRBD2. The CDR3 is 16 amino acids. V was pared by 0 bases and J by 4 bases, with 5 bases of the junction left unmatched. The germline V gene has CDR1 SGDLS and CDR2 YYNGEE. CDR3 in amino acids: CASSVAGAGGYNEQFF. Here the CDR3 DNA reads TGTGCCAGCAGCGTAGCTGGGGCGGGGGGGTACAATGAGCAGTTCTTC.

This clone was counted a single time. The CDR3, as DNA: TGTGCCAGCTCCCCTAGGGTAGGCACGGAGGCTGGGGCCAACGTCCTGACTTTC. It is translated as CASSPRVGTEAGANVLTF. The chain combines TRBV18 with TRBJ2-6; possible D gene TRBD2, 5 bases. This CDR3 contains 18 residues. Germline CDR1 reads KGHSH; CDR2 reads LQKENI. Deletions cut 6 bases from V and 2 bases from J, with 20 bases between.

The rearrangement links TRBV6-4 to TRBJ1-5; possible D gene TRBD1, 5 bases. This CDR3 region has 13 residues. The V and J ends lost 7 bases and 2 bases respectively, with 9 bases between them. Germline V lookup: CDR1 MRHNA, CDR2 SNTAGT. This CDR3 reads CASIRRGNQPQHF. In DNA, the CDR3 is TGTGCCAGCATTCGCAGGGGCAATCAGCCCCAGCATTTT.

In DNA form, the CDR3 reads TGTGCCAGCAGCAAGAGGACAGTTAGCAATCAGCCCCAGCATTTT. As protein: CASSKRTVSNQPQHF. The J gene is TRBJ1-5, the V gene TRBV7-2; tentative D call: TRBD1 (6 bases). With 5 bases removed from V and 0 bases from J, the gap between germline ends came to 11 bases. The CDR3 is 15 amino acids. In germline, CDR1 is SGHTA, CDR2 FQGNSA.

The chain recombines TRBV6-5 with TRBJ1-6; D gene ambiguous. Germline assignment: CDR1 MNHEY and CDR2 SVGAGI. V was shortened by 0 bases and J by 7 bases, with 10 bases between the two germline ends. There are 15 residues in the CDR3. The CDR3 here is CASSYSREINSPLHF. The DNA of the CDR3 is TGTGCCAGCAGTTACTCCCGGGAGATAAATTCACCCCTCCACTTT.

The CDR3 is CASSLDGTDQETQYF. The CDR3 bases are TGTGCCAGCAGCTTAGATGGCACAGACCAAGAGACCCAGTACTTC. This chain joins TRBV11-3 and TRBJ2-5; D remains unclear. The CDR3 runs 15 residues. Germline-derived CDR1 and CDR2 are SGHNT and YENEEA. Trimming removed 0 bases at V and 0 bases at J, with 8 bases between.

The chain carries TRBV5-1 and TRBJ1-4; the match to TRBD1 covers 8 bases. This CDR3 contains 16 residues. After removal of 0 bases from V and 7 bases from J, the junction contained 8 bases not matched to a gene. Germline loops: CDR1 SGHRS, CDR2 YFSETQ. This CDR3 reads CASSLAWTGKGEKLFF. In DNA, the CDR3 is TGCGCCAGCAGCTTGGCATGGACAGGGAAAGGTGAAAAACTGTTTTTT.

This chain joins TRBV10-3 and TRBJ2-5; D possibly corresponds to TRBD1 (7 bases). The CDR3 covers 15 residues. Trimming shortened V by 5 bases and J by 2 bases, and 15 bases separated the two germline ends. Germline V gene lookup returns CDR1 ENHRY and CDR2 SYGVKD. CDR3 sequence (DNA): TGTGCCATCAGTTTAGGCGGGACAGAACAAGAGACCCAGTACTTC. Protein: CAISLGGTEQETQYF.

The rearrangement links TRBV28 to TRBJ1-1; 7 positions match TRBD1. This CDR3 spans 16 amino acids. Germline CDR1 and CDR2: MDHEN and SYDVKM. The V segment lost 3 bases and the J segment 4 bases; nucleotides outside the gene matches: 11. The CDR3 here is CASSLGRTGGGTEAFF. The CDR3 region has the DNA TGTGCCAGCAGTTTGGGGAGGACAGGAGGAGGCACTGAAGCTTTCTTT.

The chain is built from TRBV18 and TRBJ1-1, with a possible D match to TRBD1 (5 bases). The germline V gene has CDR1 KGHSH and CDR2 LQKENI. Trimming took off 2 bases at V and 4 bases at J, with 11 bases between the two ends. The CDR3 is 14 residues long. CDR3 sequence reads: CASSPLGRGTEAFF. For the CDR3, the DNA is TGTGCCAGCTCACCATTGGGGCGCGGCACTGAAGCTTTCTTT.

CDR3 coding DNA: TGTGCCAGCAGCTTGGGGACAGGCCTCCTGAACGAGCAGTACTTC. The encoded protein is CASSLGTGLLNEQYF. The J gene is TRBJ2-7, the V gene TRBV7-8; 8 bases match TRBD1. The CDR3 runs to 15 residues. V gave up 3 bases and J gave up 5 bases; unmatched junction bases: 9. The germline CDR1 and CDR2 sequences are SGHVS and FQNEAQ.

The V call is TRBV6-2 or TRBV6-3, the J call TRBJ1-2; the match to TRBD1 covers 7 bases. The junction had 10 bases not matched to a gene; V was cut back by 6 bases and J by 0 bases. CDR3 length: 16 amino acids. The germline V gene encodes CDR1 MNHEY and CDR2 SVGEGT. The chain's CDR3 is CASSLDREAANYGYTF. DNA of the CDR3: TGTGCCAGCAGCCTCGACAGGGAAGCTGCTAACTATGGCTACACCTTC.

The J gene is TRBJ2-5, the V gene TRBV5-5, with 15 bases fitting TRBD2. Germline V gene data show CDR1 as SGHKS and CDR2 as YYEKEE (reference sequence). V was clipped by 3 bases and J by 1 base; unmatched bases: 1. The CDR3 sequence is 16 residues long. DNA of the CDR3: TGTGCCAGCAGCTCGGGACTAGCGGGGGGCCAAGAGACCCAGTACTTC. Translation: CASSSGLAGGQETQYF.

The rearrangement joins TRBV5-5 to TRBJ2-2, with D hard to call. Germline V CDR1 and CDR2: SGHKS, YYEKEE (reference sequence). V gave up 0 bases and J gave up 4 bases, with 16 bases separating them. The CDR3 consists of 17 residues. The CDR3 region is CASSLAFWNGATGELFF. CDR3 coding DNA: TGTGCCAGCAGCTTGGCCTTTTGGAACGGAGCCACCGGGGAGCTGTTTTTT.

The chain links TRBV24-1 to TRBJ2-5; no clear D gene. Germline V lookup: CDR1 KGHDR, CDR2 SFDVKD. Trimming shortened V by 2 bases and J by 4 bases, and 4 bases separated the two germline ends. The CDR3 has 12 residues. Here the CDR3 DNA reads TGTGCCACCAGTGATTCCCGAGAGACCCAGTACTTC. This gives the protein CATSDSRETQYF.

The rearrangement joins TRBV6-6 to TRBJ2-1, with D perhaps matching TRBD2 (6 bases). There are 12 residues in the CDR3. The V and J ends lost 6 bases and 8 bases respectively, with 11 bases between them. CDR1 MNHNY and CDR2 SVGAGI come from the germline V gene (reference sequence). CDR3 sequence (DNA): TGTGCCAGCAGCCGGGGGACTGATGAGCAGTTCTTC. Translation gives CASSRGTDEQFF.

The CDR3 sequence: CASSSGRGQLYTGELFF. The DNA of the CDR3 is TGTGCCAGCAGTTCGGGCAGGGGGCAGTTGTACACCGGGGAGCTGTTTTTT. This rearrangement joins TRBV27 to TRBJ2-2; TRBD1 agrees at 8 bases. Germline assignment: CDR1 MNHEY and CDR2 SMNVEV (reference sequence). This CDR3 spans 17 amino acids. V lost 4 bases to trimming and J lost 3 bases; unmatched junction nucleotides: 10.

This chain joins TRBV2 and TRBJ1-3; D is undetermined. Trimming took 8 bases from V and 0 from J, leaving 8 bases between them. The CDR3 is made up of 13 amino acids. In germline, CDR1 is SNHLY, CDR2 FYNNEI. The CDR3 DNA is TGTGCCAGCCGCCCCAGCTCTGGAAACACCATATATTTT. Its protein product is CASRPSSGNTIYF.

The chain couples TRBV9 to TRBJ2-5, with D maybe TRBD2 (6 bases). The V end was cut by 4 bases, the J end by 1 base, with 14 bases between. Germline V gene lookup returns CDR1 SGDLS and CDR2 YYNGEE. This CDR3 region has 15 residues. CDR3 region: CASSTLGGIQETQYF. For the CDR3, the DNA is TGTGCCAGCAGCACCCTCGGGGGAATCCAAGAGACCCAGTACTTC.

This sequence joins TRBV21-1 and TRBJ1-4. TRBV21-1 is a recognized pseudogene. This CDR3 has 16 residues. CDR3 amino acids: CASSKSRDATNEKLFF. The CDR3 region has the DNA TGTGCCAGCAGCAAAAGTAGAGATGCAACTAATGAAAAACTGTTTTTT.

The chain is built from TRBV9 and TRBJ2-3; tentative D call: TRBD2 (6 bases). The CDR3 covers 17 residues. Germline V gene sequence: CDR1 SGDLS, CDR2 YYNGEE. Trimming removed 0 bases from V and 1 base from J, with 15 bases in between. CDR3 DNA: TGTGCCAGCAGCGTAGCTCCCTATCCGGGGGGCACAGATACGCAGTATTTT. Protein: CASSVAPYPGGTDTQYF. The whole variable domain, filled in from reference TRBV9 and TRBJ2-3, reads DSGVTQTPKHLITATGQRVTLRCSPRSGDLSVYWYQQSLDQGLQFLIQYYNGEERAKGNILERFSAQQFPDLHSELNLSSLELGDSALYFCASSVAPYPGGTDTQYFGPGTRLTVL.

The V gene is TRBV5-1, the J gene TRBJ2-3; D may be TRBD2 (5 bases). Germline V gene lookup returns CDR1 SGHRS and CDR2 YFSETQ. The CDR3 spans 14 residues. Trimming pared 5 bases from V and 4 bases from J, leaving 14 bases between. The chain's CDR3 is CASSPFEGADTQYF. The DNA of the CDR3 is TGCGCCAGCAGTCCCTTCGAGGGCGCAGATACGCAGTATTTT. Complete variable domain (other parts from reference TRBV5-1 and TRBJ2-3): KAGVTQTPRYLIKTRGQQVTLSCSPISGHRSVSWYQQTPGQGLQFLFEYFSETQRNKGNFPGRFSGRQFSNSRSEMNVSTLELGDSALYLCASSPFEGADTQYFGPGTRLTVL.

Note on this clone: The junction differs from germline at one of its ends, possibly a read error. V is TRBV5-1 and J is TRBJ2-1; 9 nucleotides align to TRBD2. This CDR3 spans 19 amino acids. Germline V gives CDR1 SGHRS, CDR2 YFSETQ. CDR3 loop: CARSLGAGGPSTVGDEQFF. DNA of the CDR3: TGCGCCCGCAGCTTGGGGGCGGGGGGGCCTTCGACGGTGGGAGATGAGCAGTTCTTC.

The chain links TRBV27 to TRBJ1-2; 7 nucleotides match TRBD1. CDR3 length: 16 amino acids. Germline CDR1 reads MNHEY; CDR2 reads SMNVEV (reference sequence). J was trimmed by 5 bases and V by 6 bases; bases with no gene match: 15. The CDR3 here is CASSPLVGGRGYGYTF. The CDR3 DNA follows: TGTGCCAGCAGCCCGTTAGTGGGGGGCAGGGGGTATGGCTACACCTTC.

Remarks on this clone: The germline gene is not matched at one end of the junction; a read error may be the cause. The chain employs TRBV7-9 and TRBJ1-2; D ambiguous. The CDR3 extends over 10 amino acids. Germline CDR1 is SEHNR and CDR2 is FQNEAQ (reference sequence). CDR3 DNA sequence: TGTGCCAGCAGCTTGGCGGGCCCTATCTTC. Translation gives CASSLAGPIF.

The V call is TRBV27, the J call TRBJ2-1; TRBD1 matches 9 bases. Germline lookup yields CDR1 MNHEY and CDR2 SMNVEV (reference sequence). The length of the CDR3 is 18 residues. The V gene end was trimmed by 3 bases and the J gene end by 7 bases; junction bases not matched to a gene: 16. The CDR3 nucleotides are TGTGCCAGCAGTTTCTCATCTAACTTTTGGGACAGGGATAATGAGCAGTTCTTC. This encodes CASSFSSNFWDRDNEQFF.

The chain carries TRBV7-9 and TRBJ1-1; no reliable D call. CDR1 is SEHNR, CDR2 FQNEAQ, per germline (reference sequence). The CDR3 has 14 residues. V lost 5 bases and J lost 0, with 10 bases in between. CDR3 loop: CASSPLSVNTEAFF. CDR3 nucleotide sequence: TGTGCCAGCAGCCCTTTATCAGTGAACACTGAAGCTTTCTTT.

This rearrangement joins TRBV6-5 to TRBJ1-4, with 7 bases matching TRBD1. Looked up from germline, CDR1 is MNHEY and CDR2 is SVGAGI. This CDR3 has 13 amino acids. Trimming took 8 bases from V and 8 from J; bases not matched to a gene: 8. This chain's CDR3 is CASGTGAGEKLFF. In nucleotides, the CDR3 is TGTGCCAGCGGAACAGGGGCAGGGGAAAAACTGTTTTTT.

This clone has just a few counts. The chain carries TRBV5-6 and TRBJ2-4; 7 bases line up with TRBD1. The CDR3 sequence is 15 residues long. Germline loops: CDR1 SGHDT, CDR2 YYEEEE. With 3 bases clipped from V and 2 bases from J, the junction kept 5 bases outside the gene matches. The CDR3 spells CASSYTTGTKNIQYF. The CDR3 bases are TGTGCCAGCAGCTATACGACAGGGACCAAAAACATTCAGTACTTC. Based on the CDR3 plus reference TRBV5-6 and TRBJ2-4, the full variable domain is DAGVTQSPTHLIKTRGQQVTLRCSPKSGHDTVSWYQQALGQGPQFIFQYYEEEERQRGNFPDRFSGHQFPNYSSELNVNALLLGDSALYLCASSYTTGTKNIQYFGAGTRLSVL.